This passage covers 30 T cell receptor beta chains from one sample sequenced in a study of T cell responses to AZD1222 COVID-19 vaccine (dated by TCRdb to about 2021). Library generation was performed with the immunoSEQ multiplex PCR assay. Not all clones reach the TCRdb copy of this immuneACCESS table, which keeps in-frame sequences only. Checked studies attribute under half of the gap to unresolved V genes and leave the rest unexplained. Across this sample there are 68,000 or so clones, with more than 70% seen only once. The ten largest clones represent 9.5% to 13% of the sample. What this sample's time point label stands for: baseline before first vaccination. This sample comprised peripheral blood, obtained on day 0 of AZD1222 vaccination. All receptors derive from an adult in good health.

DNA of the CDR3: TGTGCCAGCAGTTTAGAGGGCCCGGTCGGAAAAGCTTTCTTT. It yields the protein CASSLEGPVGKAFF. This chain uses TRBV27 with TRBJ1-1; D is uncertain. V was shortened by 2 bases and J by 9 bases, with 16 bases between the two germline ends. In germline, CDR1 is MNHEY, CDR2 SMNVEV (reference sequence). This CDR3 has 14 amino acids.

J is TRBJ1-5 and V is TRBV27; TRBD1 matches 7 bases. V lost 5 bases, J lost 10 bases, and 17 bases stayed unmatched. Per the germline V gene, CDR1 is MNHEY and CDR2 is SMNVEV (reference sequence). The CDR3 length is 16 residues. CDR3 in amino acids: CASSPRQGSQGEPQHF. In nucleotides, the CDR3 is TGTGCCAGCAGTCCTAGACAGGGCAGCCAAGGGGAACCCCAGCATTTT.

The chain couples TRBV29-1 to TRBJ2-5; tentative D call: TRBD1 (6 bases). CDR1 is SQVTM, CDR2 ANQGSEA, per germline. The CDR3 has 14 residues. V was cut by 5 bases and J by 2 bases, with 15 bases left in between. This chain's CDR3 is CSVHGTYGQETQYF. The CDR3 DNA reads as TGCAGCGTTCATGGGACATATGGTCAAGAGACCCAGTACTTC.

The J gene is TRBJ1-5, the V gene TRBV7-2, with D possibly TRBD1 on 5 matching bases. V shed 3 bases and J shed 6 bases, with 9 bases lying between them. Germline V gene lookup returns CDR1 SGHTA and CDR2 FQGNSA. The CDR3 has 13 amino acids. The CDR3 bases are TGTGCCAGCAGCTTGGGGGGGGTTCAGCCCCAGCATTTT. It translates to CASSLGGVQPQHF. Variable domain in full (rest from reference TRBV7-2 and TRBJ1-5): GAGVSQSPSNKVTEKGKDVELRCDPISGHTALYWYRQSLGQGLEFLIYFQGNSAPDKSGLPSDRFSAERTGGSVSTLTIQRTQQEDSAVYLCASSLGGVQPQHFGDGTRLSIL.

The chain joins TRBV2 to TRBJ1-5; D gene ambiguous. V shed 3 bases and J shed 7 bases, with 16 bases lying between them. The CDR3 is made up of 15 amino acids. Germline assignment: CDR1 SNHLY and CDR2 FYNNEI. The chain's CDR3 is CASSDRRQRGQPQHF. For the CDR3, the DNA is TGTGCCAGCAGTGACAGGCGCCAACGGGGACAGCCCCAGCATTTT.

The CDR3 loop is CASSYAGRGFGTEAFF. DNA for the CDR3: TGTGCCAGCAGTTACGCCGGGAGGGGGTTCGGCACTGAAGCTTTCTTT. The rearrangement uses TRBV6-5 and TRBJ1-1, with TRBD1 as a possible D gene (6 bases). The V gene lost 2 bases and the J gene lost 4 bases, with 17 bases spanning the gap. CDR1 and CDR2 from the germline V gene are MNHEY and SVGAGI. This CDR3 spans 16 amino acids.

V usage is TRBV6-5 and J usage is TRBJ2-7; 11 nucleotides align to TRBD2. The V and J ends lost 6 bases and 1 base, in that order; junction bases with no gene match: 5. Germline V gene sequence: CDR1 MNHEY, CDR2 SVGAGI. CDR3 length: 15 amino acids. The CDR3 region has the DNA TGTGCCAGCAGCGCCCGACTAGCGGGGTCCTACGAGCAGTACTTC. Translated: CASSARLAGSYEQYF.

The rearrangement links TRBV6-6 to TRBJ1-4; D unresolved. The CDR3 runs 14 residues. The V end lost 0 bases, the J end lost 7 bases, and 9 bases lay between the germline ends. Germline CDR1 reads MNHNY; CDR2 reads SVGAGI (reference sequence). CDR3 in DNA: TGTGCCAGCAGTTACTCGCAGAACCCTGAAAAACTGTTTTTT. Translating it yields CASSYSQNPEKLFF.

The chain combines TRBV6-5 with TRBJ2-1; the D gene is possibly TRBD1 (5 bases). The CDR3 spans 15 residues. Trimming stripped 5 bases from V and 3 bases from J, with 14 bases between. The germline V gene has CDR1 MNHEY and CDR2 SVGAGI. The CDR3 DNA sequence: TGTGCCAGCAGTCAACTGCTCAGGGACTACAATGAGCAGTTCTTC. This sequence encodes CASSQLLRDYNEQFF.

The chain links TRBV28 to TRBJ1-2, with 7 bases fitting TRBD1. The CDR3 loop spans 14 amino acids. J gave up 7 bases and V 5 bases, and 10 bases lay outside the gene matches. Germline V gene sequence: CDR1 MDHEN, CDR2 SYDVKM. The CDR3 DNA follows: TGTGCCAGCAGTGCCCATCGACAGGGTGGTGGCTACACCTTC. It translates to CASSAHRQGGGYTF.

The chain joins TRBV7-8 to TRBJ1-2; 7 bases are shared with TRBD1. V gave up 3 bases and J gave up 3 bases; unmatched junction bases: 4. Germline-derived CDR1 and CDR2 are SGHVS and FQNEAQ. The CDR3 length is 14 residues. The CDR3 sequence: CASSFRDSYYGYTF. The CDR3 DNA reads TGTGCCAGCAGCTTCCGGGACAGTTACTATGGCTACACCTTC.

V usage is TRBV25-1 and J usage is TRBJ1-6; 8 bases are shared with TRBD1. Looked up from germline, CDR1 is MGHDK and CDR2 is SYGVNS. There are 16 residues in the CDR3. The V gene end was trimmed by 3 bases and the J gene end by 9 bases; junction bases not matched to a gene: 10. CDR3 sequence (DNA): TGTGCCAGCAGTGATCCTCGGACAGGGCGTAGTTCACCCCTCCACTTT. Translating it yields CASSDPRTGRSSPLHF.

This clone came up once. The chain is built from TRBV5-8 and TRBJ2-1, with D perhaps matching TRBD1 or TRBD2 (5 bases each). The CDR3 is 16 amino acids. Trimming shortened V by 4 bases and J by 8 bases, and 22 bases separated the two germline ends. The germline V gene encodes CDR1 SGHTS and CDR2 YDEGEE. The CDR3 loop reads CASSLGLVAGSDEQFF. CDR3 in DNA: TGTGCCAGCAGCCTCGGACTGGTCGCAGGGTCCGATGAGCAGTTCTTC. The full variable domain, rest sourced from reference TRBV5-8 and TRBJ2-1, is EAGVTQSPTHLIKTRGQQATLRCSPISGHTSVYWYQQALGLGLQFLLWYDEGEERNRGNFPPRFSGRQFPNYSSELNVNALELEDSALYLCASSLGLVAGSDEQFFGPGTRLTVL.

This clone was seen a handful of times. V and J are TRBV6-5 and TRBJ2-2; D call uncertain. Germline V gene sequence: CDR1 MNHEY, CDR2 SVGAGI. CDR3 length equals 14 residues. V was trimmed by 1 base and J by 4 bases, leaving 7 bases between them. CDR3 sequence: CASSYLGTTGELFF. CDR3 sequence (DNA): TGTGCCAGCAGTTACTTGGGCACCACCGGGGAGCTGTTTTTT.

CDR3 coding DNA: TGTGCTAGTGGACCAACGGGGATCTATGGCTACACCTTC. This encodes CASGPTGIYGYTF. The J gene is TRBJ1-2, the V gene TRBV12-5; the D is unclear. CDR3 length equals 13 residues. The V end lost 6 bases, the J end lost 4 bases, and 12 bases lay between the germline ends. Germline loops: CDR1 LGHNT, CDR2 FRNRAP.

The gene calls are TRBV2 and TRBJ1-6; D is ambiguous. Germline-derived CDR1 and CDR2 are SNHLY and FYNNEI. V gave up 2 bases and J gave up 6 bases, with 8 bases separating them. This CDR3 spans 14 amino acids. This CDR3 reads CASSESLPNSPLHF. In nucleotides, the CDR3 is TGTGCCAGCAGTGAAAGCCTTCCTAATTCACCCCTCCACTTT.

This chain joins TRBV16 and TRBJ2-4, with unresolved D. Germline CDR1 and CDR2: KGHSY and FQNENV. The CDR3 spans 14 residues. Trimming shortened V by 2 bases and J by 2 bases, and 7 bases separated the two germline ends. The CDR3, as DNA: TGTGCCAGCAGCCAACTAGGTACCAAAAACATTCAGTACTTC. It codes for CASSQLGTKNIQYF.

This chain links TRBV5-1 with TRBJ1-6, with TRBD1 matching over 10 bases. The J segment lost 14 bases and the V segment lost 3 bases, leaving 8 bases of the junction unmatched. The V gene's germline CDR1 is SGHRS and CDR2 YFSETQ. CDR3 length: 14 amino acids. CDR3 DNA sequence: TGCGCCAGCAGCTCTGGACAGGGGGTACCCACCCTCCACTTT. This encodes CASSSGQGVPTLHF.

V gene TRBV3-1 (or the pseudogene TRBV3-2) combines with J gene TRBJ2-5; maybe TRBD2 (6 bases). The CDR3 length is 16 residues. CDR1 is LGHDT, CDR2 YNNKEL, per germline (reference sequence). V lost 2 bases and J lost 0, with 13 bases in between. CDR3 DNA: TGTGCCAGCAGCCAAAGACACCGGGACTACCAAGAGACCCAGTACTTC. This sequence encodes CASSQRHRDYQETQYF.

The chain uses TRBV11-1 and TRBJ2-1; D gene uncertain. The V and J ends lost 3 bases and 2 bases respectively, with 11 bases between them. This CDR3 region has 15 residues. CDR1 SGHAT and CDR2 FQDESV come from the germline V gene (reference sequence). CDR3 sequence (DNA): TGTGCCAGCAGCTTTTTGACTCCACCCTACAATGAGCAGTTCTTC. Protein product: CASSFLTPPYNEQFF.

The genes are TRBV28 and TRBJ2-7, with 10 bases lining up with TRBD1. Germline V CDR1 and CDR2: MDHEN, SYDVKM. Trimming at V came to 5 bases and at J to 6 bases, leaving 10 bases not matched to a gene. The CDR3 length is 15 residues. The CDR3 DNA is TGTGCCAGCAGTACCGACAGGGGGCTCCGAGGCGAGCAGTACTTC. It codes for CASSTDRGLRGEQYF. Combining the CDR3 with reference TRBV28 and TRBJ2-7 gives the whole variable domain DVKVTQSSRYLVKRTGEKVFLECVQDMDHENMFWYRQDPGLGLRLIYFSYDVKMKEKGDIPEGYSVSREKKERFSLILESASTNQTSMYLCASSTDRGLRGEQYFGPGTRLTVT.

This clone has a single count. V usage is TRBV3-1 (or the pseudogene TRBV3-2) and J usage is TRBJ2-7; D uncertain. There are 14 residues in the CDR3. V was shortened by 4 bases and J by 8 bases, with 18 bases between the two germline ends. CDR1 and CDR2 (germline): LGHDT, YNNKEL (reference sequence). In nucleotides, the CDR3 is TGTGCCAGCAGCCCTTACGGCTCTGGGTACAAGCAGTACTTC. The encoded protein is CASSPYGSGYKQYF.

The chain carries TRBV2 and TRBJ2-3; TRBD1 is a possible D gene (6 bases). The V end was cut by 4 bases, the J end by 2 bases, with 13 bases between. Germline V lookup: CDR1 SNHLY, CDR2 FYNNEI. The length of the CDR3 is 15 residues. CDR3 bases: TGTGCCAGCAGTGTATTGGACAGCCTCACAGATACGCAGTATTTT. Residues: CASSVLDSLTDTQYF. The full variable domain, its missing parts supplied by reference TRBV2 and TRBJ2-3, is EPEVTQTPSHQVTQMGQEVILRCVPISNHLYFYWYRQILGQKVEFLVSFYNNEISEKSEIFDDQFSVERPDGSNFTLKIRSTKLEDSAMYFCASSVLDSLTDTQYFGPGTRLTVL.

The chain uses TRBV7-2 and TRBJ2-7, with TRBD2 identical over 7 bases. This CDR3 is built from 17 residues. The germline CDR1 and CDR2 sequences are SGHTA and FQGNSA. V gave up 0 bases and J gave up 2 bases; unmatched junction bases: 10. The DNA of the CDR3 is TGTGCCAGCAGCTTAGCGTTCGGGACTACCCGACCCTACGAGCAGTACTTC. Its protein is CASSLAFGTTRPYEQYF.

This clone has just a few counts. The J gene is TRBJ2-3, the V gene TRBV6-5; no reliable D call. V dropped 4 bases and J dropped 5 bases, with 10 bases sitting between them. The CDR3 extends over 13 amino acids. Germline CDR1 reads MNHEY; CDR2 reads SVGAGI. CDR3 coding DNA: TGTGCCAGCAGTTCGGGCGCAGTAGATACGCAGTATTTT. It is translated as CASSSGAVDTQYF.

V gene TRBV7-9 combines with J gene TRBJ1-1, with D perhaps TRBD1 (6 bases). Germline V gene lookup returns CDR1 SEHNR and CDR2 FQNEAQ (reference sequence). The CDR3 runs 13 residues. V was cut by 1 base and J by 8 bases, with 11 bases left in between. The CDR3 sequence is CASSLGTEREAFF. DNA of the CDR3: TGTGCCAGCAGCTTAGGGACAGAAAGAGAAGCTTTCTTT.

This chain links TRBV7-2 with TRBJ1-5; D is perhaps TRBD1 (5 bases). The germline gives CDR1 SGHTA, CDR2 FQGNSA. V lost 1 base to trimming and J lost 3 bases, with 10 bases between them. The CDR3 is 15 amino acids. CDR3 bases: TGTGCCAGCAGCTTAGTTTGGGGGACCAATCAGCCCCAGCATTTT. Protein: CASSLVWGTNQPQHF.

This clone has a single count. J is TRBJ1-1 and V is TRBV29-1; D possibly corresponds to TRBD1 (5 bases). This CDR3 has 14 amino acids. V was cut by 5 bases and J by 1 base, with 14 bases left in between. Looked up from germline, CDR1 is SQVTM and CDR2 is ANQGSEA. CDR3 sequence: CSVTGGRWNTEAFF. The DNA for the CDR3 is TGCAGCGTTACGGGGGGACGGTGGAACACTGAAGCTTTCTTT.

This clone was observed a handful of times. The rearrangement uses TRBV9 and TRBJ2-3, with D uncertain. The CDR3 length is 12 residues. CDR1 is SGDLS, CDR2 YYNGEE, per germline. The germline V and J ends were trimmed by 3 bases and 6 bases, with 8 bases remaining between them. This chain's CDR3 is CASSEDLDTQYF. CDR3 nucleotides: TGTGCCAGCAGCGAGGACCTGGATACGCAGTATTTT.

The chain's CDR3 is CAWSVAGGKNTQYF. In nucleotides, the CDR3 is TGTGCCTGGAGCGTAGCAGGGGGAAAGAATACGCAGTATTTT. The chain links TRBV30 to TRBJ2-3; 7 positions match TRBD1. Germline lookup yields CDR1 GTSNPN and CDR2 SVGIG (reference sequence). V was clipped by 3 bases and J by 7 bases; unmatched bases: 10. The CDR3 is made up of 14 amino acids.